This entry lists 11 T cell receptor beta chains sequenced from one sample in a study of T cells after yellow fever vaccination. TCRdb re-analysed the 5' RACE reads in MiXCR, keeping a single row per CDR3 protein. This table holds about 150,000 distinct CDR3 sequences, 5% to 8% found once. The material was CD4+ T cells sorted from PBMCs, obtained 10 days after the yellow fever booster vaccination. Source of these receptors: a man aged 25 to 40 who received the YFV17D yellow fever vaccine.

This clonotype has just a few counts. The chain employs TRBV7-8 and TRBJ2-1; tentatively, D is TRBD2 (5 bases). Germline loops: CDR1 SGHVS, CDR2 FQNEAQ. The CDR3 is made up of 12 amino acids. Trimming removed 7 bases at V and 9 bases at J, with 13 bases between. CDR3 protein: CASNPRAGEQFF. For the CDR3, the DNA is TGTGCCAGCAACCCGAGGGCAGGTGAGCAGTTCTTC.

In its sample, this clonotype was seen many times. This chain joins TRBV6-5 and TRBJ2-5; D unresolved. The CDR3 runs 11 residues. Germline-derived CDR1 and CDR2 are MNHEY and SVGAGI. The V end lost 10 bases, the J end lost 5 bases, and 11 bases lay between the germline ends. This CDR3 is CATRRKETQYF. In DNA, the CDR3 is TGTGCCACGCGAAGGAAGGAGACCCAGTACTTC.

This clonotype was seen repeatedly, ten times or more. The chain carries TRBV3-1 and TRBJ2-1; 12 nucleotides line up with TRBD2. The germline V gene has CDR1 LGHDT and CDR2 YNNKEL (reference sequence). After removal of 2 bases from V and 12 bases from J, the junction contained 5 bases not matched to a gene. The CDR3 spans 14 residues. The CDR3 DNA follows: TGTGCCAGCAGCCAACCTGGACTAGCGGGAACGCAGTTCTTC. Protein product: CASSQPGLAGTQFF.

This clonotype was recorded once. Possible read error: a much larger clone is one base away. J is TRBJ2-5 and V is TRBV20-1; 10 nucleotides align to TRBD2. J gave up 5 bases and V 6 bases, and 12 bases lay outside the gene matches. CDR1 and CDR2 (germline): DFQATT, SNEGSKA (reference sequence). This CDR3 is built from 15 residues. The CDR3 spells CSAQGGLAEVETQYF. The CDR3 DNA follows: TGCAGTGCCCAGGGAGGACTAGCGGAAGTTGAGACCCAGTACTTC.

Ten or more counts support this clonotype. V and J are TRBV28 and TRBJ2-7; the D is unclear. The length of the CDR3 is 13 residues. CDR1 is MDHEN and CDR2 is SYDVKM in the germline V gene. Trimming cost V 3 bases and J 0 bases, with 6 bases left between them. The CDR3 region is CASSFSLSYEQYF. DNA of the CDR3: TGTGCCAGCAGTTTTTCCCTCTCCTACGAGCAGTACTTC.

Many counts were recorded for this clonotype. V is TRBV29-1 and J is TRBJ2-3, with D possibly TRBD1 on 5 matching bases. Trimming took off 0 bases at V and 1 base at J, with 8 bases between the two ends. Germline-derived CDR1 and CDR2 are SQVTM and ANQGSEA. The CDR3 runs to 14 residues. This CDR3 reads CSVEDGAGTDTQYF. CDR3 DNA sequence: TGCAGCGTTGAAGATGGGGCTGGCACAGATACGCAGTATTTT.

The chain couples TRBV19 to TRBJ2-3; D might be TRBD1 or TRBD2, each matching 5 bases. This CDR3 is built from 14 residues. Germline V gives CDR1 LNHDA, CDR2 SQIVND (reference sequence). Trimming took off 9 bases at V and 5 bases at J, with 18 bases between the two ends. CDR3 region: CASAYGAAVDTQYF. The CDR3 nucleotides are TGTGCCAGCGCATACGGGGCAGCGGTAGATACGCAGTATTTT.

The chain employs TRBV5-4 and TRBJ1-3; tentative D call: TRBD1 (6 bases). CDR1 is SGHNT and CDR2 is YYREEE in the germline V gene (reference sequence). This CDR3 spans 15 amino acids. Trimming removed 3 bases at V and 0 bases at J, with 10 bases between. CDR3 in amino acids: CASSSQGSSGNTIYF. CDR3 nucleotide sequence: TGTGCCAGCAGCTCCCAGGGGAGCTCTGGAAACACCATATATTTT.

This clonotype has a count of ten or more. This chain joins TRBV7-2 and TRBJ1-2; 12 positions match TRBD1. This CDR3 spans 16 amino acids. J was trimmed by 7 bases and V by 0 bases; bases with no gene match: 6. Germline CDR1 is SGHTA and CDR2 is FQGNSA. This CDR3 is CASSLASGTGGSGYTF. Here the CDR3 DNA reads TGTGCCAGCAGCTTAGCTTCCGGGACAGGGGGCTCTGGCTACACCTTC.

This clonotype was recorded at least ten times. V and J are TRBV10-3 and TRBJ2-6; D gene uncertain. CDR3 size: 14 residues. V was pared by 6 bases and J by 2 bases, with 8 bases between. The V gene's germline CDR1 is ENHRY and CDR2 SYGVKD. The CDR3 DNA follows: TGTGCCATCAGGGACGTGGCTGGGGCCAACGTCCTGACTTTC. Amino acid sequence: CAIRDVAGANVLTF.

This clonotype was recorded at least ten times. This chain connects TRBV5-5 to TRBJ2-5; 12 nucleotides align to TRBD2. CDR1 is SGHKS and CDR2 is YYEKEE in the germline V gene (reference sequence). This CDR3 is 15 amino acids long. V lost 4 bases, J lost 5 bases, and 6 bases stayed unmatched. In DNA, the CDR3 is TGTGCCAGCAGCGTCGGACTAGCGGGATATGAGACCCAGTACTTC. Protein: CASSVGLAGYETQYF.